This passage covers 15 T cell receptor beta chains from one sample sequenced in a study of blood T cells in healthy people across ages. Next came a second PCR, run for roughly 7 to 12 cycles, which used a sample-barcoded 5' primer along with a J-beta primer mix. A single record per CDR3 protein comes from TCRdb applying MiXCR to the 5' RACE reads. The table has over a million distinct CDR3 sequences, around 59% seen once; the top ten hold over 6.5%. Sequencing was done on a sample of blood. These TCRs come from a man younger than 35 in good health.

A single count supports this clonotype. The chain combines TRBV25-1 with TRBJ1-2, with D possibly matching TRBD1 (5 bases). In germline, CDR1 is MGHDK, CDR2 SYGVNS. The CDR3 totals 14 residues. V was clipped by 8 bases and J by 2 bases, with 15 bases between them. The CDR3 coding sequence is TGTGCCAGCGGAAGGGACGGCGGGAACTATGGCTACACCTTC. Its protein is CASGRDGGNYGYTF.

This chain links TRBV5-1 with TRBJ2-4; D unresolved. Germline V gene sequence: CDR1 SGHRS, CDR2 YFSETQ. This CDR3 comprises 15 residues. Trimming shortened V by 0 bases and J by 0 bases, and 7 bases separated the two germline ends. This CDR3 is CASSLDPIAKNIQYF. As DNA, the CDR3 is TGCGCCAGCAGCTTGGACCCGATAGCCAAAAACATTCAGTACTTC.

The genes are TRBV28 and TRBJ2-6, with D perhaps matching TRBD1 (6 bases). This CDR3 is built from 17 residues. V shed 5 bases and J shed 1 base, with 15 bases lying between them. Germline CDR1 is MDHEN and CDR2 is SYDVKM. The CDR3 is CASSPWTVESGANVLTF. The CDR3 DNA reads as TGTGCCAGCAGTCCCTGGACAGTTGAATCTGGGGCCAACGTCCTGACTTTC.

The chain couples TRBV4-1 to TRBJ1-5; 9 nucleotides match TRBD1. Germline trimming cut 3 bases from V and 4 bases from J; bases unmatched to any gene: 4. Germline CDR1 is MGHRA and CDR2 is YSYEKL. The CDR3 is made up of 15 amino acids. CDR3 DNA: TGCGCCAGCAGCCAGCTAGGGACAGGGAATCAGCCCCAGCATTTT. Its translation: CASSQLGTGNQPQHF.

The rearrangement uses TRBV4-1 and TRBJ2-7; 7 bases are shared with TRBD2. The CDR3 loop spans 15 amino acids. Trimming cost V 4 bases and J 4 bases; bases outside gene matches: 10. In germline, CDR1 is MGHRA, CDR2 YSYEKL. CDR3 loop: CASSPDTSASYEQYF. CDR3 nucleotides: TGCGCCAGCAGCCCGGACACTAGCGCGAGTTACGAGCAGTACTTC.

The gene calls are TRBV12-3 or TRBV12-4 and TRBJ2-1; either TRBD1 or TRBD2 may supply D (5 bases each). The V gene lost 5 bases and the J gene lost 9 bases, with 11 bases spanning the gap. CDR3 length: 12 amino acids. This CDR3 reads CASSPLGPEQFF. The CDR3 coding sequence is TGTGCCAGCAGTCCGCTGGGACCTGAGCAGTTCTTC.

The V gene is TRBV5-5, the J gene TRBJ2-7; 7 nucleotides align to TRBD2. Unmatched junction bases numbered 13, after V lost 4 bases and J lost 6 bases. CDR1 is SGHKS, CDR2 YYEKEE, per germline (reference sequence). CDR3 size: 15 residues. In DNA form, the CDR3 reads TGTGCCAGCAGCCCGTATGGACTAGTGAAGGGCGAGCAGTACTTC. It codes for CASSPYGLVKGEQYF.

The chain couples TRBV25-1 to TRBJ2-1; 11 nucleotides line up with TRBD2. The CDR3 extends over 16 amino acids. Germline V gene lookup returns CDR1 MGHDK and CDR2 SYGVNS. J lost 8 bases, V lost 2 bases, and 8 bases had no gene match. The CDR3: CASSEGGTSGIYEQFF. The CDR3 nucleotides are TGTGCCAGCAGTGAAGGGGGGACTAGCGGTATCTATGAGCAGTTCTTC.

V usage is TRBV20-1 and J usage is TRBJ1-1; D ambiguous. There are 12 residues in the CDR3. V lost 3 bases and J lost 6, with 11 bases in between. Per germline, CDR1 DFQATT and CDR2 SNEGSKA (reference sequence). The chain's CDR3 is CSASAVNAEAFF. CDR3 DNA: TGCAGTGCTAGCGCGGTCAACGCTGAAGCTTTCTTT.

This clonotype was counted once. The chain has TRBV7-2 and TRBJ2-7, with TRBD1 identical over 9 bases. With V trimmed by 6 bases and J by 7 bases, 7 bases remained unmatched. CDR1 is SGHTA and CDR2 is FQGNSA in the germline V gene. The CDR3 sequence is 13 residues long. CDR3 DNA: TGTGCCAGCAGGGGGACAGGGTACAATGAGCAGTACTTC. Its translation is CASRGTGYNEQYF.

The V call is TRBV7-2, the J call TRBJ1-5; D is uncertain. The CDR3 totals 13 residues. Germline V gene sequence: CDR1 SGHTA, CDR2 FQGNSA. Between the trimmed V and J ends, which lost 5 bases and 5 bases, there was a span of 10 bases. CDR3 DNA: TGTGCCAGCAGCACTCGACCGTATCAGCCCCAGCATTTT. It translates to CASSTRPYQPQHF.

This clonotype was seen only once. This chain joins TRBV6-1 and TRBJ1-2; D is perhaps TRBD1 (6 bases). There are 14 residues in the CDR3. V was cut by 0 bases and J by 7 bases, with 12 bases left in between. CDR1 MNHNS and CDR2 SASEGT come from the germline V gene. CDR3 DNA: TGTGCCAGCAGTGAAGCAGGCAGGGGAAGTGGCTACACCTTC. Residues: CASSEAGRGSGYTF.

The rearrangement links TRBV7-2 to TRBJ1-4; D ambiguous. Trimming stripped 3 bases from V and 5 bases from J, with 10 bases between. This CDR3 comprises 14 residues. Germline assignment: CDR1 SGHTA and CDR2 FQGNSA. Written as DNA, the CDR3 is TGTGCCAGCAGCTTCCCGGACGGCAATGAAAAACTGTTTTTT. The encoded protein is CASSFPDGNEKLFF.

The chain has TRBV4-1 and TRBJ1-1; D may be TRBD1 (5 bases). CDR1 and CDR2 from the germline V gene are MGHRA and YSYEKL. Trimming stripped 9 bases from V and 0 bases from J, with 20 bases between. There are 16 residues in the CDR3. The CDR3 loop reads CASREGPKSMNTEAFF. The CDR3 bases are TGCGCCAGTAGAGAGGGGCCCAAATCAATGAACACTGAAGCTTTCTTT.

This clonotype has a handful of counts. The chain recombines TRBV12-3 or TRBV12-4 with TRBJ2-7; 9 bases line up with TRBD2. The J call may be mistaken, given a closer DNA end match to TRBJ2-5. There are 14 residues in the CDR3. This chain's CDR3 is CASSLGLADETQYF. The CDR3 nucleotides read TGTGCCAGCAGCCTGGGACTAGCTGATGAGACCCAGTACTTC.